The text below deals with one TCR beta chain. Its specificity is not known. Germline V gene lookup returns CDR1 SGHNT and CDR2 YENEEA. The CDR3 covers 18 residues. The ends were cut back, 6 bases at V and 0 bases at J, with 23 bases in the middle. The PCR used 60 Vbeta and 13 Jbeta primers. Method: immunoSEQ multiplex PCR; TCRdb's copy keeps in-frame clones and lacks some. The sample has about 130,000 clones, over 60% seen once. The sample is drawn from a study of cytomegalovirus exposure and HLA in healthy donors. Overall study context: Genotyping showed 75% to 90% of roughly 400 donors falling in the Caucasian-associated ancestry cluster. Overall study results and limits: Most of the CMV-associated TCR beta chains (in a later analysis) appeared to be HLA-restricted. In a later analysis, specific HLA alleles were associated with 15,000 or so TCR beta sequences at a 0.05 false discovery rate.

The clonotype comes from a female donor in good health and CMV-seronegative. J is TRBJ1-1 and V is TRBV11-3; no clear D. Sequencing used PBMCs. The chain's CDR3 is CASRPERGSDLMNTEAFF. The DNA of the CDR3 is TGTGCCAGCAGGCCCGAGCGAGGGTCAGACCTCATGAACACTGAAGCTTTCTTT.